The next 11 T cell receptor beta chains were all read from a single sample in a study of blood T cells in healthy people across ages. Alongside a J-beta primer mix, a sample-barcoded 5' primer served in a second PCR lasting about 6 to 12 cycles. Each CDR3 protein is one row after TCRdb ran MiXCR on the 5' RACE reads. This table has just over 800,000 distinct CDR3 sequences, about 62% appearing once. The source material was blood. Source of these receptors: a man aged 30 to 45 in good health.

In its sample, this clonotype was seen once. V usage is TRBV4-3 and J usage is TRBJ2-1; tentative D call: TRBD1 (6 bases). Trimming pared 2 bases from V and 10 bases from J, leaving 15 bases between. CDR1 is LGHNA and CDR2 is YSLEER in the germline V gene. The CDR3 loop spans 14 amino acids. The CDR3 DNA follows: TGCGCCAGCAGCCAAACTACAGGGATTTACGAGCAGTTCTTC. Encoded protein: CASSQTTGIYEQFF.

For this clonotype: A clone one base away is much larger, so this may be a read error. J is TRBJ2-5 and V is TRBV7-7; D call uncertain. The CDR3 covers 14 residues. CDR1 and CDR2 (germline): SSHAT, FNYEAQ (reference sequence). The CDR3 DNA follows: TGTGCCGGCAGCTTAGTGGGTTCGTCAGAGACCCAGTACTTC. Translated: CAGSLVGSSETQYF.

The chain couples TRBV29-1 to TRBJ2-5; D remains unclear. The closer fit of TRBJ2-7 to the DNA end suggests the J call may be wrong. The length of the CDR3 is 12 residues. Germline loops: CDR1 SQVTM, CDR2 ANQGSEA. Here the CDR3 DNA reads TGCAGCGCTGCACCAAGCTCCTACGAGCAGTACTTC. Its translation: CSAAPSSYEQYF.

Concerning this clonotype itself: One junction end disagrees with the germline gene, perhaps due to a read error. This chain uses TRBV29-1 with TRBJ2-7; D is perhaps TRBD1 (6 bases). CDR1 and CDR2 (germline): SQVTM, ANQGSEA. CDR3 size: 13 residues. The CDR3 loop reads CSVATWDTYEQYF. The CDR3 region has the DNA TGTAGCGTCGCTACTTGGGACACCTACGAGCAGTACTTC.

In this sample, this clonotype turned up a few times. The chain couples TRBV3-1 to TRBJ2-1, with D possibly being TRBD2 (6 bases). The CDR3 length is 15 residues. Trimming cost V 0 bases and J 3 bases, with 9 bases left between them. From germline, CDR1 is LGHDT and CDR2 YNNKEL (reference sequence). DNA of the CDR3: TGTGCCAGCAGCCAAGAACAGACTAGCTACAATGAGCAGTTCTTC. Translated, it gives CASSQEQTSYNEQFF.

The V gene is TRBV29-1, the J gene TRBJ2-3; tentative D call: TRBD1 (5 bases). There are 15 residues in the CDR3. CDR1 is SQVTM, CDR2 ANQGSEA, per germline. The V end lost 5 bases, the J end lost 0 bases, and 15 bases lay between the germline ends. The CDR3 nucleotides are TGCAGCGTTACCGAAAGGGGTGTTAGCACAGATACGCAGTATTTT. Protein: CSVTERGVSTDTQYF.

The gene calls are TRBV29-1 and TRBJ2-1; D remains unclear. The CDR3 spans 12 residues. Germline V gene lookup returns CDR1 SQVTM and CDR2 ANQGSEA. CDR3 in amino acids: CSHVISENEQFF. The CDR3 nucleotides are TGCAGTCATGTGATCAGCGAAAATGAGCAGTTCTTC.

Written as DNA, the CDR3 is TGCAGTGCTAGTCTTCGGGCAGGGGCAAACTATGGCTACACCTTC. Translation gives CSASLRAGANYGYTF. V is TRBV20-1 and J is TRBJ1-2; a possible D gene is TRBD1 (6 bases). Germline V gene sequence: CDR1 DFQATT, CDR2 SNEGSKA (reference sequence). CDR3 length equals 15 residues. V was pared by 3 bases and J by 2 bases, with 16 bases between.

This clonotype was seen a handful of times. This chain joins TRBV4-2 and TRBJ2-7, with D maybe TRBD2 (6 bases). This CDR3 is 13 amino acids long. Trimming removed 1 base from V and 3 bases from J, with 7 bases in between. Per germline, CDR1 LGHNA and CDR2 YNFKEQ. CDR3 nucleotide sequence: TGTGCCAGCAGCCAAGGACTAGACTACGAGCAGTACTTC. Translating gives CASSQGLDYEQYF.

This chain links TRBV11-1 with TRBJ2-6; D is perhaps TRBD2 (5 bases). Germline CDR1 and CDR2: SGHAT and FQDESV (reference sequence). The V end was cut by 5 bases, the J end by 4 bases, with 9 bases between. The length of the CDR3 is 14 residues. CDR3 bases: TGTGCCAGCAGCAGACTACAGGGGGCCAACGTCCTGACTTTC. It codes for CASSRLQGANVLTF.

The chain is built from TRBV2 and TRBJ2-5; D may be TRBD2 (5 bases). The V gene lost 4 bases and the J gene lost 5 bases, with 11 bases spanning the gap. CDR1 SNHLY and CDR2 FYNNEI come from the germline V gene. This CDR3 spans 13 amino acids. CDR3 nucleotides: TGTGCCAGCAGTGCCAGGCGAGGGGAGACCCAGTACTTC. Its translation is CASSARRGETQYF. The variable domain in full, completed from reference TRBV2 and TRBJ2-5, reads EPEVTQTPSHQVTQMGQEVILRCVPISNHLYFYWYRQILGQKVEFLVSFYNNEISEKSEIFDDQFSVERPDGSNFTLKIRSTKLEDSAMYFCASSARRGETQYFGPGTRLLVL.